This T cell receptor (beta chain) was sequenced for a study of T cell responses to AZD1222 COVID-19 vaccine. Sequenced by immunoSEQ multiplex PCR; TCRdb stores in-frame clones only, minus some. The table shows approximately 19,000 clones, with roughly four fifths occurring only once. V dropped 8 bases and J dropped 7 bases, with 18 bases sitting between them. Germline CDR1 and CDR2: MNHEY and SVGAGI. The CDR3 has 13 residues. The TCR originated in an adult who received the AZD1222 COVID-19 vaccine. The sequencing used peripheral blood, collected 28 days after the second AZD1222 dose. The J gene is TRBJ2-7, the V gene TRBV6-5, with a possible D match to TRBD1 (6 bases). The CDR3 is CASAGTTPTEQYF. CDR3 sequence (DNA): TGTGCCAGCGCCGGGACAACCCCTACGGAGCAGTACTTC.